This T cell receptor (beta chain) came from a study of blood T cell repertoires in COVID-19. Study details: Nucleic acid was either cDNA or gDNA, and it came from T cells, B-cell-depleted T cells, or PBMCs.

Under the authors' procedure: How many nucleated cells were present was estimated from reference gene primer amplification. Assay used: immunoSEQ multiplex PCR; TCRdb lists only in-frame clones, some missing. V, J and clone size derive from that table, while D and trimming were established from the DNA sequence. The table has over 100,000 clones, around 80% seen once. This CDR3 has 12 amino acids. The clonotype comes from a woman older than 75 with active or convalescent COVID-19. Material for sequencing was peripheral blood. The gene calls are TRBV21-1 and TRBJ1-4; the table assigns TRBD1, which was not confirmed against the DNA. TRBV21-1 is given as a pseudogene. The CDR3 nucleotides read TGTGCCAGCGGGACAGGGGACTTAAAACTGTTTTTT. It specifies CASGTGDLKLFF.